The sequence of this T cell receptor beta chain was determined in a study of somatic mutations in cytotoxic T cells in rheumatoid arthritis. Findings and caveats of the study: For about an eighth of the roughly 60 patients, a single CD8+ clone accounted for more than 20% of CD8+ cells.

A word on this clone: Its antigen remains unknown.

Once isolated by positive magnetic bead selection, the CD4+ and CD8+ cells had their purity checked by flow cytometry. Produced via immunoSEQ multiplex PCR; TCRdb's table is partial and in-frame only. Of 10,000 to 12,000 clones in the sample, 60% to 80% were seen once. This CDR3 has 17 residues. Deletions cut 0 bases from V and 6 bases from J, with 15 bases between. Germline V gene sequence: CDR1 LGHNA, CDR2 YSLEER. This clonotype was obtained from a man aged 50-60 years in good health. The specimen sequenced was CD8+ T cells sorted from blood. The chain uses TRBV4-3 and TRBJ1-6; tentatively, D is TRBD1 (5 bases). The CDR3 loop is CASSQDLAGESNSPLHF. The CDR3 region has the DNA TGCGCCAGCAGCCAAGATTTGGCGGGGGAGAGTAATTCACCCCTCCACTTT.